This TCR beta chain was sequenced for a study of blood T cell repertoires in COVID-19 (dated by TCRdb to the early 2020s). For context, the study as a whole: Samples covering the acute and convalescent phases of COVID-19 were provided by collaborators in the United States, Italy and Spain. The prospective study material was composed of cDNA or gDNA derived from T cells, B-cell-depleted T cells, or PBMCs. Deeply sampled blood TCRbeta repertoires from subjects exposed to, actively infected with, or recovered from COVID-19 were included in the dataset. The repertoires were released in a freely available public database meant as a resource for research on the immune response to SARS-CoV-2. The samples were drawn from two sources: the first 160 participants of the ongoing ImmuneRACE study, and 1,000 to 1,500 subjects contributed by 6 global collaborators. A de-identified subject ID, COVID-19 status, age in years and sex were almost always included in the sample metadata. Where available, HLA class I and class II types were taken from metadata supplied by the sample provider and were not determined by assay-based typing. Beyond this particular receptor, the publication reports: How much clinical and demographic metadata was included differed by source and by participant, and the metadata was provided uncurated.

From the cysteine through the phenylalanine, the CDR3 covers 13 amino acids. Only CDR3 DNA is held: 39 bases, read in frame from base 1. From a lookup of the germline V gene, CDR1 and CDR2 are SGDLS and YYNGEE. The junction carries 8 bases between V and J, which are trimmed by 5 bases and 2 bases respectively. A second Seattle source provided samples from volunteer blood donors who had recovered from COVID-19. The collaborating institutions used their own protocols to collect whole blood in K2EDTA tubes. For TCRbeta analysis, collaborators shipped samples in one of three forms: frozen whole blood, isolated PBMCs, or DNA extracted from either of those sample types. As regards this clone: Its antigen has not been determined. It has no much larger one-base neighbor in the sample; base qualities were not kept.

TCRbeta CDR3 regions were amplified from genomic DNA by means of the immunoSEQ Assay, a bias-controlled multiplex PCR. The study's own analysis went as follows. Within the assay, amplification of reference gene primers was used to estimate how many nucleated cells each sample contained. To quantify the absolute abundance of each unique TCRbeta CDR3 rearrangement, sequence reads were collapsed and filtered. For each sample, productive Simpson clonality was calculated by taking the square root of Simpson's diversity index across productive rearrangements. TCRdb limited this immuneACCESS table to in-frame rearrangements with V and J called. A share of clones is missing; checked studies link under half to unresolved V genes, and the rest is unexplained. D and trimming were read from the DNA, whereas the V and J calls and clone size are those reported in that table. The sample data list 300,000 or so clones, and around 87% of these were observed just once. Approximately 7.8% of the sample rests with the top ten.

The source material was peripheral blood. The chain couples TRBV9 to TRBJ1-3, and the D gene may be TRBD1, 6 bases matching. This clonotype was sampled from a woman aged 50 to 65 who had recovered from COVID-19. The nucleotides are TGTGCCAGCAGTAGGACAGCTGGAAACACCATATATTTT. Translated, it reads CASSRTAGNTIYF. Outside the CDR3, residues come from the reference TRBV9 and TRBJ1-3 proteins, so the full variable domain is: DSGVTQTPKHLITATGQRVTLRCSPRSGDLSVYWYQQSLDQGLQFLIQYYNGEERAKGNILERFSAQQFPDLHSELNLSSLELGDSALYFCASSRTAGNTIYFGEGSWLTVV.